This T cell receptor (beta chain) was recorded in a study of regulatory T cells in long-lasting Graves disease. Study findings and constraints: Favored usage of TRBV28, TRBJ1-2 and TRBJ2-5 was recorded in persistent disease.

iRepertoire HTBI primers and Arm-PCR of CDR3 regions built TCR beta libraries. TCRdb re-derived calls from the multiplex PCR reads in MiXCR, one entry per CDR3 protein. The sample consists of fewer than 600,000 distinct CDR3 sequences, approximately 23% of them appearing once. This clonotype came up a few times. Antigen specificity is unknown. Germline CDR1 reads LNHDA; CDR2 reads SQIVND (reference sequence). The CDR3 consists of 13 residues. With 7 bases removed from V and 11 bases from J, the gap between germline ends came to 20 bases. Time point denoted: persistent/refractory GD, antithyroid drugs over 5 years with positive TRAb. Construction of the TCR library relied on RNA isolated from PBMCs. Patients were from an endocrinology department in Xi'an, China.

This clonotype originated in a female donor with Graves disease. Sample: peripheral blood mononuclear cells (PBMCs), taken when the disease was refractory, from a patient treated with antithyroid drugs. The rearrangement uses TRBV19 and TRBJ1-1; D not resolved. CDR3 amino acids: CASKREVGSGAFF. In nucleotides, the CDR3 is TGTGCCAGTAAGCGGGAAGTGGGATCCGGGGCTTTCTTT.